This T cell receptor beta chain was sequenced during a study of response to subunit inactivated influenza vaccine. Trimming removed 2 bases from V and 4 bases from J, with 8 bases in between. The CDR3 is 13 amino acids. TCRdb analysed the RT-PCR reads with MiXCR anew, one entry per CDR3 protein. The data hold about 700,000 distinct CDR3 sequences, with 12% to 15% observed a single time. This sequence joins TRBV12-3 or TRBV12-4 and TRBJ2-5; no definite D call. The source material was PBMCs from blood, sampled less than 15 days before vaccination. The receptor's source is a man aged 50 to 60 who received an inactivated influenza vaccine. The DNA for the CDR3 is TGTGCCAGCAGTTTATTATTGGGAGAGACCCAGTACTTC. Translating it yields CASSLLLGETQYF.